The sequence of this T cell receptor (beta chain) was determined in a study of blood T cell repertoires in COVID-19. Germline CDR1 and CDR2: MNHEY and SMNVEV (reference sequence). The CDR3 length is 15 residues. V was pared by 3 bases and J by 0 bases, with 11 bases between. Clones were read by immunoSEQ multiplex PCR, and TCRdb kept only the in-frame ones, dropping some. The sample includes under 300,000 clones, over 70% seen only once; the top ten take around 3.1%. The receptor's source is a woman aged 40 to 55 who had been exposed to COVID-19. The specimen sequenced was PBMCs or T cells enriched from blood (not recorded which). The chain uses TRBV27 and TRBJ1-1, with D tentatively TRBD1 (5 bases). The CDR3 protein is CASSFQGLMNTEAFF. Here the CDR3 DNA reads TGTGCCAGCAGTTTTCAGGGATTGATGAACACTGAAGCTTTCTTT.